In its sample, the clone carrying this T cell receptor (beta chain) was seen a few times. The antigen remains unidentified. This sample stems from a study of identical twins. Study results and caveats: Memory repertoires showed no such pattern, whereas abundant cord blood beta clonotypes carried fewer insertions. Invariant MAIT and iNKT cells are populations that could partly confound zero-insertion analyses.

MiXCR was run by TCRdb on the 5' RACE reads, yielding one entry per CDR3 protein. The data hold a few hundred thousand distinct CDR3 sequences, with about 8.9% observed a single time. V was shortened by 4 bases and J by 3 bases, with 18 bases between the two germline ends. The CDR3 has 16 residues. CDR1 is MDHEN and CDR2 is SYDVKM in the germline V gene. These data were likewise used in another study, on yellow fever vaccine responses in identical twins. This second study says: Among the twins, the vaccine T cell response reportedly seemed partly convergent and partly personalized.

The chain employs TRBV28 and TRBJ2-5; TRBD2 might be the D (5 bases). The receptor comes from a woman between 18 and 29 years old in good health. Material for sequencing was CD8+ T cells sorted from blood. The CDR3 loop is CASSWRTGERKETQYF. DNA for the CDR3: TGTGCCAGCAGTTGGAGGACTGGGGAGAGGAAAGAGACCCAGTACTTC.